The rows below give T cell receptor beta chains drawn from one sample of a study of cytomegalovirus exposure and HLA in healthy donors. Sequencing used immunoSEQ multiplex PCR; TCRdb keeps in-frame clones, though not all of them. In the table there are 110,000 to 150,000 clones, more than 75% of which are singletons. The sequencing input was PBMCs. Every receptor here comes from a female donor in good health and CMV-seronegative. The CDR3 runs from the conserved cysteine through the conserved F or W. The D gene is left open where the match is weak. Part of the rows lack a size; the others show once, few, many or a class for expanded clones.

CDR3aa: CSATRIQGNEQFF
CDR3nt: TGCAGCGCCACACGCATCCAGGGCAATGAGCAGTTCTTC
j_gene: TRBJ2-1
abundance: .
d_gene: .
v_gene: TRBV29-1

CDR3aa: CASNLAGGEQYF
CDR3nt: TGTGCCAGTAACCTAGCGGGAGGCGAGCAGTACTTC
j_gene: TRBJ2-7
abundance: .
d_gene: TRBD2
v_gene: TRBV19

CDR3aa: CASSSSGTGFEQFF
CDR3nt: TGTGCCAGCAGCTCCTCCGGGACAGGGTTTGAGCAGTTCTTC
j_gene: TRBJ2-1
abundance: few
d_gene: TRBD1
v_gene: TRBV7-3

CDR3aa: CASSLRGNTEAFF
CDR3nt: TGTGCCAGCAGCTTGCGAGGGAACACTGAAGCTTTCTTT
j_gene: TRBJ1-1
abundance: few
d_gene: .
v_gene: TRBV5-8

CDR3aa: CASSSEDAWNTEAFF
CDR3nt: TGTGCCAGCAGTTCGGAGGACGCCTGGAACACTGAAGCTTTCTTT
j_gene: TRBJ1-1
abundance: .
d_gene: .
v_gene: TRBV28

CDR3aa: CASSSLGQGGIHQPQHF
CDR3nt: TGTGCCAGCAGCTCCCTGGGACAGGGGGGGATCCATCAGCCCCAGCATTTT
j_gene: TRBJ1-5
abundance: once
d_gene: TRBD1
v_gene: TRBV7-8

CDR3aa: CASSQERGAYYGYTF
CDR3nt: TGCGCCAGCAGCCAAGAAAGGGGCGCCTACTATGGCTACACCTTC
j_gene: TRBJ1-2
abundance: .
d_gene: .
v_gene: TRBV4-1

CDR3aa: CASSLAGVSNTEAFF
CDR3nt: TGTGCCAGCAGCTTGGCCGGGGTCTCGAACACTGAAGCTTTCTTT
j_gene: TRBJ1-1
abundance: .
d_gene: .
v_gene: TRBV5-6

CDR3aa: CASSQDGRERTNEKLFF
CDR3nt: TGTGCCAGCAGCCAAGACGGCCGGGAGAGGACTAATGAAAAACTGTTTTTT
j_gene: TRBJ1-4
abundance: .
d_gene: .
v_gene: TRBV4-2

CDR3aa: CASTQLGGGSPLHF
CDR3nt: TGTGCCAGCACGCAGCTGGGGGGTGGGTCACCCCTCCACTTT
j_gene: TRBJ1-6
abundance: few
d_gene: .
v_gene: TRBV28

CDR3aa: CASSQRDRGLVDTQYF
CDR3nt: TGCGCCAGCAGCCAACGGGACAGGGGGCTAGTGGATACGCAGTATTTT
j_gene: TRBJ2-3
abundance: .
d_gene: TRBD1
v_gene: TRBV4-1

CDR3aa: CASSQAGQGHYGYTF
CDR3nt: TGTGCCAGCAGCCAAGCGGGACAGGGTCACTATGGCTACACCTTC
j_gene: TRBJ1-2
abundance: few
d_gene: TRBD1
v_gene: TRBV5-4

CDR3aa: CASSITDRDRPGYTF
CDR3nt: TGCGCCAGCAGTATCACCGACCGGGACAGGCCTGGCTACACCTTC
j_gene: TRBJ1-2
abundance: .
d_gene: TRBD1
v_gene: TRBV5-1

CDR3aa: CASSLGQADTQYF
CDR3nt: TGTGCCAGCAGCTTAGGACAGGCAGATACGCAGTATTTT
j_gene: TRBJ2-3
abundance: .
d_gene: .
v_gene: TRBV7-6

CDR3aa: CASGGFYEQYF
CDR3nt: TGTGCCAGCGGGGGGTTCTACGAGCAGTACTTC
j_gene: TRBJ2-7
abundance: .
d_gene: .
v_gene: TRBV28

CDR3aa: CASTGRISRNTEAFF
CDR3nt: TGTGCCAGCACAGGGAGGATATCTCGAAACACTGAAGCTTTCTTT
j_gene: TRBJ1-1
abundance: once
d_gene: .
v_gene: TRBV28

CDR3aa: CASSLVGDLTDTQYF
CDR3nt: TGTGCCAGCAGCCTTGTGGGAGATTTAACAGATACGCAGTATTTT
j_gene: TRBJ2-3
abundance: .
d_gene: .
v_gene: TRBV6-1

CDR3aa: CAWSVFSGGPYNEQFF
CDR3nt: TGTGCCTGGAGTGTATTTTCGGGGGGGCCATACAATGAGCAGTTCTTC
j_gene: TRBJ2-1
abundance: .
d_gene: TRBD2
v_gene: TRBV30

CDR3aa: CASRDRGAGANVLTF
CDR3nt: TGTGCCAGTAGGGACAGGGGGGCTGGGGCCAACGTCCTGACTTTC
j_gene: TRBJ2-6
abundance: few
d_gene: TRBD1
v_gene: TRBV7-9

CDR3aa: CATDRGGGPQHF
CDR3nt: TGTGCCACCGACAGGGGGGGAGGGCCCCAGCATTTT
j_gene: TRBJ1-5
abundance: few
d_gene: TRBD1
v_gene: TRBV6-1

CDR3aa: CASSYGQNTDTQYF
CDR3nt: TGTGCCAGCAGTTACGGACAGAACACAGATACGCAGTATTTT
j_gene: TRBJ2-3
abundance: .
d_gene: .
v_gene: TRBV6-6

CDR3aa: CASSLASGGTEAFF
CDR3nt: TGTGCCAGCAGCTTAGCGAGTGGGGGGACTGAAGCTTTCTTT
j_gene: TRBJ1-1
abundance: few
d_gene: .
v_gene: TRBV7-9

CDR3aa: CASSTAGQGANTEAFF
CDR3nt: TGTGCCAGCAGTACCGCGGGACAGGGGGCCAACACTGAAGCTTTCTTT
j_gene: TRBJ1-1
abundance: .
d_gene: TRBD1
v_gene: TRBV28

CDR3aa: CAWSVPGDKAFF
CDR3nt: TGTGCCTGGAGTGTACCCGGGGATAAAGCTTTCTTT
j_gene: TRBJ1-1
abundance: .
d_gene: .
v_gene: TRBV30

CDR3aa: CASSLFHRPSSGNTIYF
CDR3nt: TGTGCCAGCAGTTTATTTCACAGGCCAAGCTCTGGAAACACCATATATTTT
j_gene: TRBJ1-3
abundance: .
d_gene: .
v_gene: TRBV27

CDR3aa: CASSRGGVGETQYF
CDR3nt: TGTGCCAGCAGCCGGGGGGGAGTTGGAGAGACCCAGTACTTC
j_gene: TRBJ2-5
abundance: .
d_gene: TRBD2
v_gene: TRBV9

CDR3aa: CAWRYRGSNQPQHF
CDR3nt: TGTGCCTGGAGGTACAGGGGAAGCAATCAGCCCCAGCATTTT
j_gene: TRBJ1-5
abundance: .
d_gene: TRBD1
v_gene: TRBV30

CDR3aa: CASSFSLQPQHF
CDR3nt: TGTGCCAGCAGTTTTTCCCTTCAGCCCCAGCATTTT
j_gene: TRBJ1-5
abundance: .
d_gene: .
v_gene: TRBV28

CDR3aa: CASSPYTGELFF
CDR3nt: TGTGCCAGCAGCCCCTACACCGGGGAGCTGTTTTTT
j_gene: TRBJ2-2
abundance: few
d_gene: .
v_gene: TRBV6-5